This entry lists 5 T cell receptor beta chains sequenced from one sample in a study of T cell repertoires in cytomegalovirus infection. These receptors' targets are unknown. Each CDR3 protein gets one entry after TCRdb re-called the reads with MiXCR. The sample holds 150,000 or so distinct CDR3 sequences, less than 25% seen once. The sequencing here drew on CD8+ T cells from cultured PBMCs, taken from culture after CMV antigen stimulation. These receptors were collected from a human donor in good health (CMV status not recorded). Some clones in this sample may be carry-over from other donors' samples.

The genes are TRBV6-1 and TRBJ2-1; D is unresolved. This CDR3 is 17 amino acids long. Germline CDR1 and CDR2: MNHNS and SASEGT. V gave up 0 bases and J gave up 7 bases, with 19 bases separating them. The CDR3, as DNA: TGTGCCAGCAGTGAAGCAGGTTGGCAACCGCCGAGGAATGAGCAGTTCTTC. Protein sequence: CASSEAGWQPPRNEQFF.

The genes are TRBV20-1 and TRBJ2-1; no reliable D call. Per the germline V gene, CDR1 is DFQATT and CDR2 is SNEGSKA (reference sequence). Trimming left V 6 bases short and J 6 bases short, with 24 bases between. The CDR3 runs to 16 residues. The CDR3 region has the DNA TGCAGTGCCCGCCCCGCGACCCTGGGGAAGCCCAATGAGCAGTTCTTC. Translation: CSARPATLGKPNEQFF.

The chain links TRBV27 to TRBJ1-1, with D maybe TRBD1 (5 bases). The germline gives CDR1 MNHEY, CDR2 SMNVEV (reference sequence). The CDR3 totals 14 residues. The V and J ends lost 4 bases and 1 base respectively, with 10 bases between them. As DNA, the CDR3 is TGTGCCAGCAGTTCCGGGGCTACGAACACTGAAGCTTTCTTT. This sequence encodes CASSSGATNTEAFF.

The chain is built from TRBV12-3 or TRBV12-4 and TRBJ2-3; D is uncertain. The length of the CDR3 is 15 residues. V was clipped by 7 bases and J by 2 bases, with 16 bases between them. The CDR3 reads CASNVAGLDTDTQYF. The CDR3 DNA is TGTGCCAGCAACGTAGCCGGGTTGGACACAGATACGCAGTATTTT.

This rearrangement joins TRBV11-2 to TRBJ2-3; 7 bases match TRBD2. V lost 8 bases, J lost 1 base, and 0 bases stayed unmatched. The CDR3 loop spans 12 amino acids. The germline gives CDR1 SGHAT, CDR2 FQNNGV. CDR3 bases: TGTGCCAGCGCGGGGGGCACAGATACGCAGTATTTT. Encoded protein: CASAGGTDTQYF.